The source of this T cell receptor (beta chain) is a study of vaccination effects on CD4 cells after COVID-19. Generated by immunoSEQ multiplex PCR, the TCRdb table keeps only in-frame clones and is missing some. The sample has some 68,000 clones; 80% to 85% are singletons. Concerning this clone: Its matching antigen is unknown.

Before any sequencing was done, the ViraFEST assay used viral peptide pools to expand antigen-specific CD4+ T cells. When roughly eleven days of culture had elapsed, CD4+ T cells were isolated. Of the BNT162b2 and mRNA-1273 vaccines, participants received two doses of one or the other. Both day 3 and day 7 saw half the medium replaced with IL-2 medium. The V gene's germline CDR1 is MNHNS and CDR2 SASEGT. The CDR3 consists of 17 residues. Trimming cost V 3 bases and J 1 base; bases outside gene matches: 9. The starting material was CD4+ T cells from PBMCs cultured with HCoV-229E spike peptides, obtained after COVID-19 vaccination. This sequence joins TRBV6-1 and TRBJ2-3; 8 bases agree with TRBD2. The clonotype originates from a human donor who received a COVID-19 vaccine. CDR3 sequence (DNA): TGTGCCAGCAGTGACCCCCTGGGGCGGGGGGGCACAGATACGCAGTATTTT. It is translated as CASSDPLGRGGTDTQYF.